This paragraph covers one TCR beta chain sequence. Its antigen remains unidentified. This sample was taken from a study of T cell responses to AZD1222 COVID-19 vaccine. Profiled with immunoSEQ multiplex PCR; TCRdb holds only in-frame clones, not every one. The repertoire holds 170,000 or so clones, 90% seen once, with approximately 2.8% in the top ten. V was trimmed by 1 base and J by 2 bases, leaving 8 bases between them. The CDR3 totals 14 residues. Per germline, CDR1 LGHDT and CDR2 YNNKEL (reference sequence). Study-wide results and caveats: Vaccine-associated CD4 TCRs ranged over spike, dominating at 160-218 and 743-854.

The V call is TRBV3-1 (or the pseudogene TRBV3-2), the J call TRBJ1-2; possible D gene TRBD1, 5 bases. This specimen was peripheral blood, taken on day 0 of AZD1222 vaccination. The receptor comes from an adult in good health. The CDR3 here is CASSQVQGNYGYTF. For the CDR3, the DNA is TGTGCCAGCAGCCAAGTCCAGGGCAACTATGGCTACACCTTC.